This T cell receptor (beta chain) was observed in a study of T cells in Graves' hyperthyroidism and ophthalmopathy. Turning to the study itself: Peripheral blood specimens were obtained at initial diagnosis, prior to any treatment.

Per the germline V gene, CDR1 is LNHDA and CDR2 is SQIVND (reference sequence). With 11 bases removed from V and 2 bases from J, the gap between germline ends came to 12 bases. The CDR3 has 12 amino acids. Extraction of PBMCs used 9 to 10 ml of fresh peripheral blood. RNA transcripts provided the source from which TCR beta CDR3 regions were amplified. An initial round of RT-PCR targeting the TCR CDR3 relied on the HTBI primer set. From the multiplex PCR reads, TCRdb called clonotypes with MiXCR, one entry per CDR3 protein. The sample holds about 360,000 distinct CDR3 sequences; around 14% are singletons and the top ten take around 9.2%.

The V call is TRBV19, the J call TRBJ1-2, with unresolved D. Source material: blood. This sequence originates from a woman aged 18 to 35 with Graves' hyperthyroidism. CDR3 DNA: TGTGCCCACAAGACCGGAAACTATGGCTACACCTTC. Translating gives CAHKTGNYGYTF.